These T cell receptor beta chains were read from a single sample in a study of T cell responses to AZD1222 COVID-19 vaccine. The table came from immunoSEQ multiplex PCR; TCRdb's copy has only in-frame clones and leaves some out. This sample has some 130,000 clones, with less than 90% found just once. Here the sequenced sample was peripheral blood, taken on day 0 of AZD1222 vaccination. The receptor set was obtained from an adult in good health. The CDR3 runs from the conserved cysteine through the conserved F or W. A D gene is named only where the DNA matches it firmly. Where a row states a size, it is once, few, many or the class of an expanded clone; other rows omit it.

D gene,J gene,clone size,V gene,CDR3 protein,CDR3 DNA
.,TRBJ1-2,.,TRBV28,CAIRHSGDYGYTF,TGTGCCATCCGTCATTCAGGGGACTATGGCTACACCTTC
.,TRBJ2-5,.,TRBV5-1,CASGLSGMTQETQYF,TGCGCCAGCGGGCTTAGCGGAATGACTCAAGAGACCCAGTACTTC
TRBD2,TRBJ2-7,.,TRBV2,CASSTGLAGVEQYF,TGTGCCAGCAGTACCGGACTAGCGGGAGTCGAGCAGTACTTC
TRBD1,TRBJ1-1,.,TRBV18,CASSPFQTGASGGEAFF,TGTGCCAGCTCACCCTTTCAGACAGGGGCCTCGGGAGGCGAAGCTTTCTTT
TRBD2,TRBJ2-5,.,TRBV3-1/TRBV3-2,CASSEGLAGGQETQYF,TGTGCCAGCAGCGAGGGACTAGCGGGAGGGCAAGAGACCCAGTACTTC
TRBD1,TRBJ1-2,.,TRBV29-1,CSVRTGANYGYTF,TGCAGCGTTCGGACAGGGGCCAACTATGGCTACACCTTC
.,TRBJ2-7,.,TRBV13,CASSLGRPDLSYEQYF,TGTGCCAGCAGCTTAGGCCGGCCTGACCTCTCCTACGAGCAGTACTTC
TRBD2,TRBJ2-7,.,TRBV6-6,CASRIGLAPNHEQYF,TGTGCCAGCAGAATAGGACTAGCGCCCAATCACGAGCAGTACTTC
.,TRBJ1-5,.,TRBV7-8,CASSLVLGDQPQHF,TGTGCCAGCAGCTTAGTATTGGGAGATCAGCCCCAGCATTTT
.,TRBJ2-1,.,TRBV9,CASTPTAERYYNEQFF,TGTGCCAGCACTCCGACTGCCGAGCGGTACTACAATGAGCAGTTCTTC
TRBD1,TRBJ2-7,once,TRBV2,CASSEARGGGQYF,TGTGCCAGCAGTGAAGCGAGAGGGGGCGGGCAGTACTTC
.,TRBJ2-5,.,TRBV2,CARKRPGGLQETQYF,TGTGCCAGAAAGCGGCCGGGGGGCCTTCAAGAGACCCAGTACTTC
.,TRBJ2-7,.,TRBV5-1,CASSRAPPSHEQYF,TGCGCCAGCAGCCGAGCCCCACCCAGCCACGAGCAGTACTTC
TRBD1,TRBJ2-3,.,TRBV18,CASSPRTGLDTQYF,TGTGCCAGCTCACCTCGGACAGGTTTAGATACGCAGTATTTT
TRBD2,TRBJ2-1,.,TRBV7-6,CASSQNLAGVGEQFF,TGTGCCAGCAGCCAAAACCTAGCGGGAGTGGGAGAGCAGTTCTTC
TRBD2,TRBJ2-1,.,TRBV5-1,CASSPSRAGVSNEQFF,TGCGCCAGCAGCCCCTCGAGGGCGGGAGTATCCAATGAGCAGTTCTTC
.,TRBJ2-1,.,TRBV28,CASSFRDYRQFF,TGTGCCAGCAGTTTTAGAGACTACCGGCAGTTCTTC
TRBD1,TRBJ2-1,.,TRBV6-5,CASSSLGTGGVEQFF,TGTGCCAGCAGTTCCCTTGGGACAGGGGGCGTTGAGCAGTTCTTC
.,TRBJ2-7,.,TRBV5-1,CASSADPTSSYEQYF,TGCGCCAGCAGCGCCGACCCGACCAGCTCCTACGAGCAGTACTTC
TRBD2,TRBJ2-7,.,TRBV6-1,CASSANSGRASYEQYF,TGTGCCAGCAGTGCAAATAGCGGGAGGGCCTCGTACGAGCAGTACTTC
TRBD1,TRBJ1-2,.,TRBV4-2,CASSLTGQGGYGYTF,TGTGCCAGCAGCCTTACGGGACAGGGTGGCTATGGCTACACCTTC
.,TRBJ1-2,.,TRBV5-1,CASSLAVSVSGYTF,TGCGCCAGCAGTCTGGCGGTCTCTGTTAGTGGCTACACCTTC
.,TRBJ2-1,.,TRBV29-1,CSVLPNEQFF,TGCAGCGTTTTGCCGAATGAGCAGTTCTTC
.,TRBJ1-4,few,TRBV7-8,CASSFEVLGEKLFF,TGTGCCAGCAGCTTTGAGGTTTTAGGGGAAAAACTGTTTTTT
.,TRBJ1-1,.,TRBV20-1,CSASQNTEAFF,TGCAGTGCTAGTCAGAACACTGAAGCTTTCTTT
TRBD2,TRBJ2-3,.,TRBV7-6,CASSLGTSGRTDTQYF,TGTGCCAGCAGCCTGGGGACTAGCGGACGCACAGATACGCAGTATTTT
.,TRBJ1-5,.,TRBV24-1,CATSDLGREGSQPQHF,TGTGCCACCAGTGATTTGGGCAGGGAGGGTAGTCAGCCCCAGCATTTT
.,TRBJ2-2,.,TRBV15,CATSRVGTYTGELFF,TGTGCCACCAGCAGAGTCGGCACGTACACCGGGGAGCTGTTTTTT
TRBD2,TRBJ2-7,.,TRBV19,CASSTGTSGRYEQYF,TGTGCCAGTAGTACAGGGACTAGCGGGAGATACGAGCAGTACTTC
TRBD1,TRBJ1-1,.,TRBV30,CAWSRDRNTEAFF,TGTGCCTGGAGCAGGGACAGGAACACTGAAGCTTTCTTT
.,TRBJ1-2,.,TRBV30,CAWTQPNYGYTF,TGTGCCTGGACACAGCCTAACTATGGCTACACCTTC
TRBD2,TRBJ2-3,.,TRBV4-2,CASSPLRLAGGPLPSDTQYF,TGTGCCAGCAGCCCCCTAAGACTAGCGGGAGGGCCTTTACCATCGGATACGCAGTATTTT
.,TRBJ1-1,.,TRBV9,CASTSTLLQGEAFF,TGTGCCAGCACTTCAACCCTACTGCAGGGGGAAGCTTTCTTT
.,TRBJ1-1,.,TRBV7-9,CASSPVGLRFNTEAFF,TGTGCCAGCAGCCCCGTCGGGCTCAGGTTTAACACTGAAGCTTTCTTT
.,TRBJ1-3,.,TRBV4-1,CASSRSRDGLSGNTIYF,TGCGCCAGCAGCCGGTCCCGGGACGGTCTCTCTGGAAACACCATATATTTT
.,TRBJ1-1,.,TRBV11-1,CASSLAGREEAFF,TGTGCCAGCAGCTTAGCGGGCAGGGAGGAAGCTTTCTTT
.,TRBJ1-1,.,TRBV4-2,CASSQSDRLNTEAFF,TGTGCCAGCAGCCAATCAGACAGACTGAACACTGAAGCTTTCTTT
.,TRBJ2-2,.,TRBV4-2,CASSQEGGDTGELFF,TGTGCCAGCAGCCAAGAGGGTGGAGACACCGGGGAGCTGTTTTTT
.,TRBJ1-1,once,TRBV21-1,CASSKGRDRGCIAPQNTEAFF,TGTGCCAGCAGCAAAGGTCGGGACAGGGGGTGCATCGCGCCTCAGAACACTGAAGCTTTCTTT
TRBD2,TRBJ2-3,.,TRBV18,CASSPTAGGYDTQYF,TGTGCCAGCTCACCAACGGCGGGGGGGTACGATACGCAGTATTTT
.,TRBJ2-7,.,TRBV9,CASSVEPGAYEQYF,TGTGCCAGCAGCGTAGAGCCGGGGGCCTACGAGCAGTACTTC
.,TRBJ1-4,.,TRBV7-9,CASSLGSQGGIEKLFF,TGTGCCAGCAGCTTAGGAAGTCAAGGAGGGATCGAAAAACTGTTTTTT
.,TRBJ2-7,.,TRBV5-6,CASSLGPRGYEQYF,TGTGCCAGCAGCTTAGGTCCCAGGGGCTACGAGCAGTACTTC
TRBD1,TRBJ2-1,.,TRBV6-2/TRBV6-3,CASSYSLTGVSYNEQFF,TGTGCCAGCAGTTACTCGTTAACAGGGGTCTCCTACAATGAGCAGTTCTTC
TRBD2,TRBJ2-1,.,TRBV7-3,CASSARGTSGGPWYNEQFF,TGTGCCAGCAGCGCCAGGGGGACTAGCGGGGGCCCGTGGTACAATGAGCAGTTCTTC
.,TRBJ2-1,.,TRBV2,CASRRGGNEQFF,TGTGCCAGCAGAAGGGGGGGGAATGAGCAGTTCTTC
.,TRBJ1-2,once,TRBV6-2/TRBV6-3,CASSRLRTRNYGYTF,TGTGCCAGCAGTCGTCTCCGGACGAGGAACTATGGCTACACCTTC
.,TRBJ1-5,.,TRBV2,CASSEAPGGQPQHF,TGTGCCAGCAGTGAAGCTCCGGGGGGGCAGCCCCAGCATTTT
.,TRBJ2-1,.,TRBV27,CASSLGNEQFF,TGTGCCAGCAGTTTAGGTAATGAGCAGTTCTTC
.,TRBJ1-2,.,TRBV9,CASSGGGYTF,TGTGCCAGCAGCGGGGGTGGCTACACCTTC
.,TRBJ1-2,once,TRBV5-4,CASSDDTRRWEGGYTF,TGTGCCAGCAGCGATGACACCCGCAGGTGGGAGGGTGGCTACACCTTC
.,TRBJ2-1,.,TRBV5-4,CASSLPRGGLYNEQFF,TGTGCCAGCAGCTTGCCCAGGGGCGGGCTCTACAATGAGCAGTTCTTC
.,TRBJ1-5,.,TRBV4-2,CASSQDPGLDQPQHF,TGTGCCAGCAGCCAAGATCCGGGGCTGGATCAGCCCCAGCATTTT
TRBD2,TRBJ2-7,few,TRBV28,CASSQPRASGRYEQYF,TGTGCCAGCAGTCAACCCCGGGCTAGCGGGAGATACGAGCAGTACTTC
TRBD1,TRBJ1-1,.,TRBV5-1,CASSMGQGWTEAFF,TGCGCCAGCAGCATGGGACAGGGGTGGACTGAAGCTTTCTTT
TRBD1,TRBJ2-6,once,TRBV9,CASSVSPGGGSSGANVLTF,TGTGCCAGCAGCGTCTCCCCAGGGGGCGGTAGCTCTGGGGCCAACGTCCTGACTTTC
.,TRBJ1-1,.,TRBV18,CASSPGLSNTEAFF,TGTGCCAGCTCACCAGGGTTGTCGAACACTGAAGCTTTCTTT
.,TRBJ2-7,.,TRBV11-3,CASSLGGFTAEQYF,TGTGCCAGCAGCTTAGGAGGGTTTACGGCGGAGCAGTACTTC
.,TRBJ1-1,.,TRBV5-6,CASSLVRRPIPTEAFF,TGTGCCAGCAGCTTGGTTCGCCGTCCGATTCCCACTGAAGCTTTCTTT